This T cell receptor beta chain stems from a study of post-analysis software for immune sequencing data. Presence of unique molecular identifiers characterized the TCR beta cDNA libraries. TCRdb used MiXCR to reprocess the PCR reads, holding one entry per CDR3 protein. The sample has about 800,000 distinct CDR3 sequences; about 32% are singletons. The CDR3 extends over 16 amino acids. Germline V gene sequence: CDR1 SGHTA, CDR2 FQGNSA. Trimming took off 5 bases at V and 1 base at J, with 17 bases between the two ends. Study findings and constraints: There were five TRBV segments more frequent in patients than controls, and TRBV5-6, TRBV5-1 and TRBV20-1 were among them.

This clonotype was observed a few times. Its target is unknown. The clonotype was recovered from a girl aged 10 to 17 with multiple sclerosis. The chain is built from TRBV7-2 and TRBJ1-1; TRBD1 is a possible D gene (5 bases). Sequencing used blood. The CDR3 DNA reads as TGTGCCAGCAGCCCGAGGTTGAGGGGCTCGAACACTGAAGCTTTCTTT. This sequence encodes CASSPRLRGSNTEAFF.